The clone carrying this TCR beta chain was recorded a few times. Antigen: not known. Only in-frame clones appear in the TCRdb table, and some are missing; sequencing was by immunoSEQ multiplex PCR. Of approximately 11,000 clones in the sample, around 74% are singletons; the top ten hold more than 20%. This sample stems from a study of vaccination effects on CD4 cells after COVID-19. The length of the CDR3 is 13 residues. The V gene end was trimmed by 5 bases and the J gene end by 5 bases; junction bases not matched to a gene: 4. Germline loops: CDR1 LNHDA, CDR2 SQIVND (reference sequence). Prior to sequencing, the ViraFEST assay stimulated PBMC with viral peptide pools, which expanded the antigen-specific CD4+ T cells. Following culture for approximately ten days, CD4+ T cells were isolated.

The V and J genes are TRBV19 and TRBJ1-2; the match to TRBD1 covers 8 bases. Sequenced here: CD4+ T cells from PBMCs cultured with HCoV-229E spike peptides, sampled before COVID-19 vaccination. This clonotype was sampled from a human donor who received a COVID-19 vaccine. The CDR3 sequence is CASSARTGYGYTF. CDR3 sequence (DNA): TGTGCCAGTAGTGCCCGGACAGGGTATGGCTACACCTTC.